This TCR beta chain was recorded in a study of T cell repertoires in cytomegalovirus infection. Across the whole study: Evidence of both CMV infection and a matching HLA type came from public TCR beta signatures. Regarding the study as a whole: The response measured ex vivo was dominated by TCR beta clonotypes (HLA-C-restricted and CMV-specific). People with CMV and the relevant HLA were identified by cumulative public TCR beta family frequency.

Comment on this clonotype: The antigen is not known.

The germline gives CDR1 MNHNS, CDR2 SASEGT. Trimming left V 2 bases short and J 5 bases short, with 16 bases between. The CDR3 loop spans 15 amino acids. TCRdb processed the reads anew with MiXCR; each CDR3 protein has one entry. The sample contains 150,000 to 200,000 distinct CDR3 sequences, approximately 30% of which appear only once. The sample comprised PBMCs. This TCR was sampled from a human donor in good health (CMV status not recorded). Some clones in this sample may be carry-over from other donors' samples. The chain joins TRBV6-1 to TRBJ2-7, with D maybe TRBD2 (5 bases). CDR3 coding DNA: TGTGCCAGCAGTGAATCTGTGAGGGTACGGGACGAGCAGTACTTC. Residues: CASSESVRVRDEQYF.